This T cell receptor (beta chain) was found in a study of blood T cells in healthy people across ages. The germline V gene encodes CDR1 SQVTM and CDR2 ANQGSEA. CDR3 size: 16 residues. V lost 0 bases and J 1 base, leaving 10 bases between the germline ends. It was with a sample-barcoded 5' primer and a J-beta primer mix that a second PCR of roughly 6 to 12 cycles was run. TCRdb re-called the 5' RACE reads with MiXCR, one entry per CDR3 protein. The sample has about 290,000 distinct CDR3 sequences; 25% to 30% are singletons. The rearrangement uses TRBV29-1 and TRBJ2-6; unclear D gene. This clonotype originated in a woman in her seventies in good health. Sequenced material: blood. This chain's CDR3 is CSVEDLLASGANVLTF. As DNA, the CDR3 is TGCAGCGTTGAAGATCTCCTTGCTTCTGGGGCCAACGTCCTGACTTTC.